These 20 T cell receptor beta chains originate from one sample sequenced in a study of OX40 agonist ivuxolimab in advanced cancers. Assay used: immunoSEQ multiplex PCR; TCRdb lists only in-frame clones, some missing. The sample contains some 77,000 clones, more than 70% of which appear only once. Material: CD4+ or CD8+ T cells sorted from blood, obtained in a trial of the OX40 agonist ivuxolimab. The source is an adult with an advanced solid tumor such as melanoma, head and neck, liver or kidney cancer.

The chain joins TRBV7-9 to TRBJ2-3; 10 nucleotides align to TRBD1. The CDR3 spans 15 residues. The ends lost 4 bases at V and 0 bases at J; junction bases unmatched: 1. CDR1 and CDR2 from the germline V gene are SEHNR and FQNEAQ (reference sequence). CDR3 nucleotides: TGTGCCAGCAGCTCGGGACAGGGGAGCACAGATACGCAGTATTTT. This sequence encodes CASSSGQGSTDTQYF.

This chain joins TRBV28 and TRBJ2-3; TRBD1 matches 9 bases. J lost 0 bases, V lost 7 bases, and 5 bases had no gene match. Per germline, CDR1 MDHEN and CDR2 SYDVKM. The CDR3 extends over 15 amino acids. The CDR3 coding sequence is TGTGCCAGCACCGCGACAGGGGGGAGCACAGATACGCAGTATTTT. Protein product: CASTATGGSTDTQYF.

The chain uses TRBV2 and TRBJ1-1, with no clear D. Germline V gene sequence: CDR1 SNHLY, CDR2 FYNNEI. This CDR3 comprises 11 residues. V was trimmed by 3 bases and J by 8 bases, leaving 7 bases between them. The DNA for the CDR3 is TGTGCCAGCAGTGAGGCTGGGGAAGCTTTCTTT. The encoded protein is CASSEAGEAFF.

The chain is built from TRBV7-2 and TRBJ2-1; 8 bases line up with TRBD1. The junction had 2 bases not matched to a gene; V was cut back by 5 bases and J by 2 bases. The CDR3 spans 14 residues. Per germline, CDR1 SGHTA and CDR2 FQGNSA. This chain's CDR3 is CASSRDRTYNEQFF. CDR3 in DNA: TGTGCCAGCAGCCGGGACAGGACCTACAATGAGCAGTTCTTC. The complete variable domain, with remaining parts taken from reference TRBV7-2 and TRBJ2-1, reads GAGVSQSPSNKVTEKGKDVELRCDPISGHTALYWYRQSLGQGLEFLIYFQGNSAPDKSGLPSDRFSAERTGGSVSTLTIQRTQQEDSAVYLCASSRDRTYNEQFFGPGTRLTVL.

The chain combines TRBV7-8 with TRBJ2-2, with D possibly being TRBD1 or TRBD2 (6 bases each). Germline values: CDR1 SGHVS, CDR2 FQNEAQ. This CDR3 contains 17 residues. V lost 4 bases, J lost 0 bases, and 15 bases lay in between. The DNA for the CDR3 is TGTGCCAGCAGCTCCACGGGGGCGGCAGCGAACACCGGGGAGCTGTTTTTT. Translated, it gives CASSSTGAAANTGELFF.

DNA of the CDR3: TGTGCCAGCTCACCTATTGCGGGAGGCCTCGGGAATGAGCAGTTCTTC. Its translation is CASSPIAGGLGNEQFF. The chain carries TRBV18 and TRBJ2-1, with TRBD2 matching 8 bases. This CDR3 region has 16 residues. Trimming removed 3 bases from V and 7 bases from J; junction bases left unmatched: 11. CDR1 KGHSH and CDR2 LQKENI come from the germline V gene.

A remark on this clone: This sample also contains other DNA sequences that code for the same CDR3. The J gene is TRBJ1-2, the V gene TRBV30; 7 bases match TRBD1. The CDR3 runs to 15 residues. The germline CDR1 and CDR2 sequences are GTSNPN and SVGIG (reference sequence). The V segment lost 0 bases and the J segment 8 bases; nucleotides outside the gene matches: 12. This CDR3 is CAWSVGQGVRSGYTF. The CDR3 DNA follows: TGTGCCTGGAGTGTGGGTCAGGGGGTACGTAGCGGCTACACCTTC. Using reference TRBV30 and TRBJ1-2 for the parts outside the CDR3, the full variable domain is SQTIHQWPATLVQPVGSPLSLECTVEGTSNPNLYWYRQAAGRGLQLLFYSVGIGQISSEVPQNLSASRPQDRQFILSSKKLLLSDSGFYLCAWSVGQGVRSGYTFGSGTRLTVV.

The CDR3: CASSSTPQITSEAFF. CDR3 in DNA: TGTGCCAGCTCATCCACCCCTCAGATAACCTCTGAAGCTTTCTTT. The chain employs TRBV18 and TRBJ1-1; D unclear. The CDR3 runs 15 residues. Trimming left V 5 bases short and J 6 bases short, with 19 bases between. Germline V CDR1 and CDR2: KGHSH, LQKENI.

In this sample, this clone turned up once. The chain uses TRBV28 and TRBJ1-1, with D possibly TRBD1 on 6 matching bases. Germline V gene lookup returns CDR1 MDHEN and CDR2 SYDVKM. Deletions cut 6 bases from V and 7 bases from J, with 15 bases between. The CDR3 sequence is 13 residues long. The CDR3 nucleotides read TGTGCCAGCAGACCCGAGGGGGGCGGTGAAGCTTTCTTT. Translating it yields CASRPEGGGEAFF.

The chain links TRBV18 to TRBJ2-7; D is tentatively TRBD1 or TRBD2 (5 bases each). V lost 3 bases, J lost 0 bases, and 21 bases lay in between. Germline V gene data show CDR1 as KGHSH and CDR2 as LQKENI. CDR3 length: 18 amino acids. The CDR3 DNA reads as TGTGCCAGCTCACCCTCCTTGCTAGGGGACGGAAGCTCCTACGAGCAGTACTTC. Protein: CASSPSLLGDGSSYEQYF.

V usage is TRBV28 and J usage is TRBJ1-5, with 9 bases matching TRBD1. With V trimmed by 3 bases and J by 7 bases, 10 bases remained unmatched. Germline assignment: CDR1 MDHEN and CDR2 SYDVKM. The CDR3 spans 16 residues. CDR3 in DNA: TGTGCCAGCAGTTTGCCCCAAACAGGGGGCCGGCAGCCCCAGCATTTT. The encoded protein is CASSLPQTGGRQPQHF.

The chain has TRBV27 and TRBJ2-2, with 7 bases matching TRBD2. V trimming: 2 bases; J trimming: 4 bases; junction bases outside the gene matches: 4. CDR3 length equals 15 residues. In germline, CDR1 is MNHEY, CDR2 SMNVEV (reference sequence). DNA of the CDR3: TGTGCCAGCAGTTTAAGGAGGGAGGGCACCGGGGAGCTGTTTTTT. Amino acids: CASSLRREGTGELFF.

In its sample, this clone was seen once. The rearrangement uses TRBV27 and TRBJ2-7; no clear D. In germline, CDR1 is MNHEY, CDR2 SMNVEV (reference sequence). Deletions cut 5 bases from V and 5 bases from J, with 19 bases between. The CDR3 loop spans 15 amino acids. This CDR3 reads CASSPDGSDLDEQYF. In DNA, the CDR3 is TGTGCCAGCAGTCCCGACGGCTCGGATCTCGACGAGCAGTACTTC.

V and J are TRBV6-5 and TRBJ1-6; D possibly corresponds to TRBD1 (5 bases). The V gene lost 4 bases and the J gene lost 7 bases, with 8 bases spanning the gap. From germline, CDR1 is MNHEY and CDR2 SVGAGI. This CDR3 is built from 13 residues. The CDR3 coding sequence is TGTGCCAGCAGTTGGGACGCGAATTCACCCCTCCACTTT. Encoded protein: CASSWDANSPLHF.

The V and J genes are TRBV29-1 and TRBJ1-1; D is perhaps TRBD1 (6 bases). The CDR3 extends over 16 amino acids. Germline CDR1 reads SQVTM; CDR2 reads ANQGSEA. The V and J ends lost 3 bases and 0 bases respectively, with 17 bases between them. The CDR3: CSVDRATKGVNTEAFF. The CDR3 DNA follows: TGCAGCGTTGATCGGGCAACGAAGGGGGTGAACACTGAAGCTTTCTTT. Supplemented by reference TRBV29-1 and TRBJ1-1, the full variable domain reads SAVISQKPSRDICQRGTSLTIQCQVDSQVTMMFWYRQQPGQSLTLIATANQGSEATYESGFVIDKFPISRPNLTFSTLTVSNMSPEDSSIYLCSVDRATKGVNTEAFFGQGTRLTVV.

J is TRBJ1-5 and V is TRBV7-6; maybe TRBD1 (6 bases). The CDR3 extends over 17 amino acids. Trimming left V 5 bases short and J 7 bases short, with 24 bases between. Germline V gene data show CDR1 as SGHVS and CDR2 as FNYEAQ. This chain's CDR3 is CASSPRATGARWQPQHF. CDR3 nucleotides: TGTGCCAGCAGCCCGAGAGCGACGGGGGCGAGATGGCAGCCCCAGCATTTT.

The chain uses TRBV2 and TRBJ2-4; possibly TRBD1 for D (5 bases). Germline-derived CDR1 and CDR2 are SNHLY and FYNNEI. Trimming cost V 5 bases and J 2 bases, with 13 bases left between them. The CDR3 contains 15 residues. CDR3 amino acids: CASSPSGLTKNIQYF. CDR3 bases: TGTGCCAGCAGTCCCTCAGGGTTAACCAAAAACATTCAGTACTTC.

This chain links TRBV7-9 with TRBJ1-1; D gene ambiguous. This CDR3 is built from 12 residues. The germline V and J ends were trimmed by 0 bases and 7 bases, with 6 bases remaining between them. Germline values: CDR1 SEHNR, CDR2 FQNEAQ (reference sequence). CDR3 region: CASSLARGEAFF. The CDR3 DNA reads TGTGCCAGCAGCTTAGCGCGAGGTGAAGCTTTCTTT.

The chain has TRBV6-1 and TRBJ1-5; tentative D call: TRBD1 (5 bases). The V and J ends lost 1 base and 6 bases respectively, with 10 bases between them. Germline CDR1 is MNHNS and CDR2 is SASEGT. The CDR3 length is 14 residues. The CDR3 here is CASSEGRVRQPQHF. CDR3 coding DNA: TGTGCCAGCAGTGAAGGCAGGGTCCGTCAGCCCCAGCATTTT.

The chain uses TRBV7-2 and TRBJ1-5; 8 positions agree with TRBD1. The V gene end was trimmed by 6 bases and the J gene end by 7 bases; junction bases not matched to a gene: 5. Germline values: CDR1 SGHTA, CDR2 FQGNSA. This CDR3 region has 13 residues. The CDR3 sequence: CASRSTGAQPQHF. Written as DNA, the CDR3 is TGTGCCAGCAGATCGACAGGGGCACAGCCCCAGCATTTT. Looking up the rest from reference TRBV7-2 and TRBJ1-5 gives the full variable domain: GAGVSQSPSNKVTEKGKDVELRCDPISGHTALYWYRQSLGQGLEFLIYFQGNSAPDKSGLPSDRFSAERTGGSVSTLTIQRTQQEDSAVYLCASRSTGAQPQHFGDGTRLSIL.